The source of this T cell receptor beta chain is a study of PD-L1 blockade in urothelial cancer. About the study: About 85% of the roughly 29 patients comprised males who had bladder-origin urothelial cancer. Peripheral blood specimens exhibited a median yield of approximately 150,000 T cells.

TCRdb's copy holds only in-frame clones and misses some; the assay was immunoSEQ multiplex PCR. The table shows 50,000 or so clones, with around 86% occurring only once. The ends lost 1 base at V and 3 bases at J; junction bases unmatched: 6. Germline assignment: CDR1 SGHTA and CDR2 FQGNSA. This CDR3 is 17 amino acids long. As to time point: peripheral blood 6 weeks after treatment start. The chain combines TRBV7-2 with TRBJ2-1; TRBD1 aligns across 10 bases. This clonotype originated in a man between 60 and 75 years old with urothelial cancer. This specimen consisted of PBMCs, obtained around atezolizumab (anti-PD-L1) treatment. CDR3 region: CASSLGPGTGVYNEQFF. The CDR3 DNA reads as TGTGCCAGCAGCTTAGGGCCGGGGACAGGGGTCTACAATGAGCAGTTCTTC. Together with reference TRBV7-2 and TRBJ2-1, the CDR3 gives the full variable domain: GAGVSQSPSNKVTEKGKDVELRCDPISGHTALYWYRQSLGQGLEFLIYFQGNSAPDKSGLPSDRFSAERTGGSVSTLTIQRTQQEDSAVYLCASSLGPGTGVYNEQFFGPGTRLTVL.